These T cell receptor beta chains were read from a single sample in a study of cytomegalovirus exposure and HLA in healthy donors. Sequencing used immunoSEQ multiplex PCR; TCRdb keeps in-frame clones, though not all of them. Among 35,000 to 50,000 clones, roughly 51% were seen once, and the ten largest hold approximately 5.6%. The sample consisted of PBMCs. These TCRs come from a man between 60 and 75 years old in good health and CMV-seronegative. Each CDR3 is given without its conserved first and last residue. Each record gives: D gene, J gene, V gene, CDR3 protein. The D gene is left open where the match is weak.

- TRBJ2-2 TRBV30 AWSLGPATGELF
TRBD2 TRBJ2-1 TRBV5-1 ASSLTTSESEQF
- TRBJ1-3 TRBV29-1 SARTGNTIY
- TRBJ2-5 TRBV9 ASSVGAGQETQY
TRBD1 TRBJ1-2 TRBV27 ASRGQAYGYT
TRBD1 TRBJ1-2 TRBV19 ASSGRGPGYT
TRBD1 TRBJ1-2 TRBV6-5 ASSPTGVGYGYT
TRBD1 TRBJ2-6 TRBV10-3 AISPGQGSGANVLT
- TRBJ1-5 TRBV28 ASSSRVPPNQPQH
- TRBJ1-5 TRBV18 ASSPTAANQPQH